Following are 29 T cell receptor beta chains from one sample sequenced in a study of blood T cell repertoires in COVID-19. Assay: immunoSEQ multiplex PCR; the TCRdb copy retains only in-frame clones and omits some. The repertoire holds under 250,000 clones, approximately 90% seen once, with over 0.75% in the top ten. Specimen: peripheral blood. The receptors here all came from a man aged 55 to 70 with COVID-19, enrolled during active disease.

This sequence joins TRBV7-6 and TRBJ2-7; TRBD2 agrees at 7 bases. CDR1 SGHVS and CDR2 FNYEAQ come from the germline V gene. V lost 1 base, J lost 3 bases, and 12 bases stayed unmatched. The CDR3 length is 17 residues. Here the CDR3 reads CASSLGRSGGSNYEQYF. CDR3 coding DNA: TGTGCCAGCAGCTTAGGTCGTTCGGGAGGCAGTAACTACGAGCAGTACTTC.

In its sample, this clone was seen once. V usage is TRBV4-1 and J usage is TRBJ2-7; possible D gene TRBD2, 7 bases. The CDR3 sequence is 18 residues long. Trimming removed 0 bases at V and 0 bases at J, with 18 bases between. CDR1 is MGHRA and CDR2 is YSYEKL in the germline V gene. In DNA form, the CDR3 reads TGCGCCAGCAGCCAAGATGCGGCGAGGGCGGGGGCCTCCTACGAGCAGTACTTC. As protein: CASSQDAARAGASYEQYF.

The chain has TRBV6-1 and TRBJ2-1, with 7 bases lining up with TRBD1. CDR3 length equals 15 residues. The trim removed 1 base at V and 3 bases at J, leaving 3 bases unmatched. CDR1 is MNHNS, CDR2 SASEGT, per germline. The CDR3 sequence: CASSEVGGVYNEQFF. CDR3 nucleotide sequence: TGTGCCAGCAGTGAAGTAGGGGGCGTCTACAATGAGCAGTTCTTC.

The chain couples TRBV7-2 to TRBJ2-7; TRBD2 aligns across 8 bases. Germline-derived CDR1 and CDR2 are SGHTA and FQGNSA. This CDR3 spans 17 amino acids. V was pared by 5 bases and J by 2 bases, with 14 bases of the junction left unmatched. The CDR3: CASSAPVVAGLTYEQYF. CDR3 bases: TGTGCCAGCAGCGCCCCGGTGGTAGCGGGGCTGACCTACGAGCAGTACTTC.

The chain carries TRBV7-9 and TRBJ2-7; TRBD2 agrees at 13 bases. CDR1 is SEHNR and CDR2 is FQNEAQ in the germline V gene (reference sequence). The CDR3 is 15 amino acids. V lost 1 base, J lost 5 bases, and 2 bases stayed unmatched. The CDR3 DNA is TGTGCCAGCAGCTTAGGGACTAGCGGGGGTGACGAGCAGTACTTC. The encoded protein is CASSLGTSGGDEQYF.

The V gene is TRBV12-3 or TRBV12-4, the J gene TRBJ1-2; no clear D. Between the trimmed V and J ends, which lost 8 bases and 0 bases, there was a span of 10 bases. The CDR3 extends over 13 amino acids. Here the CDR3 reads CASAVLTNYGYTF. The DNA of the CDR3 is TGTGCCAGCGCAGTCCTCACTAACTATGGCTACACCTTC.

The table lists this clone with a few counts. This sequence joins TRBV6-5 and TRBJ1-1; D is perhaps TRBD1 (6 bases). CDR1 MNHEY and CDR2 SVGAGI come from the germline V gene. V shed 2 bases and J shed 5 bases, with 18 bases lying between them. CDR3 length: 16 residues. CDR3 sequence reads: CASSYLKTRGGTEAFF. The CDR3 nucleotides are TGTGCCAGCAGTTACCTAAAGACGAGGGGGGGAACTGAAGCTTTCTTT.

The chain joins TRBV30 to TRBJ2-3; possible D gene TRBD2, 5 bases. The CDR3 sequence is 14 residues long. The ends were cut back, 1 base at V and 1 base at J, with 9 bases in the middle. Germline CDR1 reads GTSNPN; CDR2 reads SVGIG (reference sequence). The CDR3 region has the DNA TGTGCCTGGAGTGGGGTAGCGCGCACAGATACGCAGTATTTT. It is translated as CAWSGVARTDTQYF.

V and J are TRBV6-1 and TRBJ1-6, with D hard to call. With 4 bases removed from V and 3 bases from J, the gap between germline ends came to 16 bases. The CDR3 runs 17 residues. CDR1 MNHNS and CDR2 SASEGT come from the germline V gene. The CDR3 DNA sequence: TGTGCCAGCAGTGCTATTGGCGGGGTCCTCTATAATTCACCCCTCCACTTT. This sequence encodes CASSAIGGVLYNSPLHF.

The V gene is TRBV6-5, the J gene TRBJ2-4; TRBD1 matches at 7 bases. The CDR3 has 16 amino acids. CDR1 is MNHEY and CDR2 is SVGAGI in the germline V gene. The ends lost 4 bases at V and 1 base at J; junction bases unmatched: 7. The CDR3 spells CASSSQGKSAKNIQYF. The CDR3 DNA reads TGTGCCAGCAGTTCACAGGGGAAGTCGGCCAAAAACATTCAGTACTTC.

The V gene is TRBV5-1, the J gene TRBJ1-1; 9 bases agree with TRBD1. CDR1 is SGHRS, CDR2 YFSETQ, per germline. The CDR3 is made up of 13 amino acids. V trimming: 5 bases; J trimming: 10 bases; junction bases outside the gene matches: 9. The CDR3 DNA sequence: TGCGCCAGCAGGGCCGGGACAGGGCTCGCAGCTTTCTTT. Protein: CASRAGTGLAAFF.

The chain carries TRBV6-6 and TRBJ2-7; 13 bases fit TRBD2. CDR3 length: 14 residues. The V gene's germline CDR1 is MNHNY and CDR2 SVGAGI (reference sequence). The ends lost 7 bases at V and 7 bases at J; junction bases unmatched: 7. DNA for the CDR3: TGTGCCAGCACCCCCCGGACTAGCGGGGGAGAGCAGTACTTC. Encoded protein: CASTPRTSGGEQYF.

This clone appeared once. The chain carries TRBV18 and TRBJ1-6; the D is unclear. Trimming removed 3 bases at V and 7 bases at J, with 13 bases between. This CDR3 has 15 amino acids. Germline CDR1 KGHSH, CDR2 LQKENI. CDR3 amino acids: CASSPTAGRNSPLHF. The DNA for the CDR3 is TGTGCCAGCTCACCGACGGCAGGCCGGAATTCACCCCTCCACTTT.

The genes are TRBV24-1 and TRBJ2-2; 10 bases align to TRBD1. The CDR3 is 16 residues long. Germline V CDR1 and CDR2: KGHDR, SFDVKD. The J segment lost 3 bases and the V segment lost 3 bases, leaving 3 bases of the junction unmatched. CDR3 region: CATSDAGTGDTGELFF. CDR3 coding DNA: TGTGCCACCAGTGATGCAGGGACAGGGGACACCGGGGAGCTGTTTTTT.

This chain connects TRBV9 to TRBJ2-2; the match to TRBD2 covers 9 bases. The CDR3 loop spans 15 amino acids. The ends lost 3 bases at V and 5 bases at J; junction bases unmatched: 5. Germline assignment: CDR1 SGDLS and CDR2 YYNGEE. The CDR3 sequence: CASSEGGLATGELFF. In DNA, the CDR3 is TGTGCCAGCAGCGAGGGGGGACTAGCAACCGGGGAGCTGTTTTTT.

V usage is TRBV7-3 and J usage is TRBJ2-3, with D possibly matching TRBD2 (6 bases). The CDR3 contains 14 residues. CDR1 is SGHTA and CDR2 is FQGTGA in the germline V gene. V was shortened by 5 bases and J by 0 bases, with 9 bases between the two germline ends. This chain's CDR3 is CASSLGRSTDTQYF. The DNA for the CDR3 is TGTGCCAGCAGCCTCGGGAGAAGCACAGATACGCAGTATTTT.

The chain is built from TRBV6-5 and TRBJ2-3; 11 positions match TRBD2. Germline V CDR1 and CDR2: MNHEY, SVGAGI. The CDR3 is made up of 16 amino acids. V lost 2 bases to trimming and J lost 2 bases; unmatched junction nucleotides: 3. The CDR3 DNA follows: TGTGCCAGCAGTTACGGGACTAGCGGTACCACAGATACGCAGTATTTT. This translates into CASSYGTSGTTDTQYF.

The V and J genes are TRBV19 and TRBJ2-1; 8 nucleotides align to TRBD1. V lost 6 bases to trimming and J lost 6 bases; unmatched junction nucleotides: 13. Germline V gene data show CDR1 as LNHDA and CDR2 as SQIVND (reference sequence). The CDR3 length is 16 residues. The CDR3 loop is CASRTRRTGNGNEQFF. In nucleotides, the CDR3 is TGTGCCAGTAGGACCCGGCGGACAGGGAATGGCAATGAGCAGTTCTTC. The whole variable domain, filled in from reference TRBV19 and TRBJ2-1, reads DGGITQSPKYLFRKEGQNVTLSCEQNLNHDAMYWYRQDPGQGLRLIYYSQIVNDFQKGDIAEGYSVSREKKESFPLTVTSAQKNPTAFYLCASRTRRTGNGNEQFFGPGTRLTVL.

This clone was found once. The CDR3 DNA follows: TGTGCCAGCAGCGTAGTGGAGGGGAACACTGAAGCTTTCTTT. Translation: CASSVVEGNTEAFF. The V call is TRBV9, the J call TRBJ1-1; D unclear. The germline V and J ends were trimmed by 0 bases and 1 base, with 7 bases remaining between them. CDR1 and CDR2 from the germline V gene are SGDLS and YYNGEE. This CDR3 comprises 14 residues.

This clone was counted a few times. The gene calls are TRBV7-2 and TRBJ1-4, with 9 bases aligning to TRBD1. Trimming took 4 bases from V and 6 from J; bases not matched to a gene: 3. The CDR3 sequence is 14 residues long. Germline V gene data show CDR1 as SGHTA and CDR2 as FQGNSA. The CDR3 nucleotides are TGTGCCAGCAGCTCCGGGACAGGGCATGAAAAACTGTTTTTT. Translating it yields CASSSGTGHEKLFF.

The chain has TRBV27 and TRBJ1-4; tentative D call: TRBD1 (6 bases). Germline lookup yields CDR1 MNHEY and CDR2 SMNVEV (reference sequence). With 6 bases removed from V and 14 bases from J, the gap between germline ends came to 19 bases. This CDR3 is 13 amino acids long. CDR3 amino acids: CASSPPGGRGLFF. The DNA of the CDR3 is TGTGCCAGCAGCCCCCCCGGGGGGCGGGGTCTGTTTTTT.

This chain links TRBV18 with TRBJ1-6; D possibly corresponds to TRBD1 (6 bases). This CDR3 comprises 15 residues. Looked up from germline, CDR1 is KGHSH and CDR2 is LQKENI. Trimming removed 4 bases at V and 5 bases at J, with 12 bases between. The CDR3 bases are TGTGCCAGCTCACTACAGAGACAGGATAATTCACCCCTCCACTTT. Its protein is CASSLQRQDNSPLHF.

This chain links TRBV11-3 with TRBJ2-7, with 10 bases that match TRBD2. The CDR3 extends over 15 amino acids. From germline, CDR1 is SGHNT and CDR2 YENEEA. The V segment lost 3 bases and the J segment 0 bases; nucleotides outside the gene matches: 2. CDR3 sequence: CASSFSSGSSYEQYF. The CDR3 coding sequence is TGTGCCAGCAGCTTTTCTAGCGGGAGCTCCTACGAGCAGTACTTC.

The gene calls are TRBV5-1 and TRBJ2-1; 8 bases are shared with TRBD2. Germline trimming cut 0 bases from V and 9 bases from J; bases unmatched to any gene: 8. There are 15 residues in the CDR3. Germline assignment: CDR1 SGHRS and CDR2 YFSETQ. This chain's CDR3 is CASSLEAGVISEQFF. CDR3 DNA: TGCGCCAGCAGCTTGGAAGCGGGAGTAATTAGTGAGCAGTTCTTC.

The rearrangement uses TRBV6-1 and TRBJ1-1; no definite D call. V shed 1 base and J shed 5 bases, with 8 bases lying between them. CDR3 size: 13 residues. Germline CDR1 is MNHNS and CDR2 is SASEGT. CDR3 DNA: TGTGCCAGCAGTGAAGATAGATCGACTGAAGCTTTCTTT. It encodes CASSEDRSTEAFF.

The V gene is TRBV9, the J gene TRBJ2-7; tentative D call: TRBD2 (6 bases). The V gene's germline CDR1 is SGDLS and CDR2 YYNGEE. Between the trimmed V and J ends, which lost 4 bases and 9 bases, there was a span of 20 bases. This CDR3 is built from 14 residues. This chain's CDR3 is CASSPRSGTSAQYF. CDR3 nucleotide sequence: TGTGCCAGCAGCCCCCGATCCGGGACTTCCGCGCAGTACTTC. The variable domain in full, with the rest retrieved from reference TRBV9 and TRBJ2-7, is DSGVTQTPKHLITATGQRVTLRCSPRSGDLSVYWYQQSLDQGLQFLIQYYNGEERAKGNILERFSAQQFPDLHSELNLSSLELGDSALYFCASSPRSGTSAQYFGPGTRLTVT.

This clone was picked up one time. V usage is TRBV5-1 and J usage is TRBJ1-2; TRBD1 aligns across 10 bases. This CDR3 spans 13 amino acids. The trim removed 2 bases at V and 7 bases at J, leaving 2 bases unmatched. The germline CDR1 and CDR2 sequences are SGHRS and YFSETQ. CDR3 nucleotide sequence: TGCGCCAGCAGCTTAGGACAGGGGGTTGGCTACACCTTC. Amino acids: CASSLGQGVGYTF.

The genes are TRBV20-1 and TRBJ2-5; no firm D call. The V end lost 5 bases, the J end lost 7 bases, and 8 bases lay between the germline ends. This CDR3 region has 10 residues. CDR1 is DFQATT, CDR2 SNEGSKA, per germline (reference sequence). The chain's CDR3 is CSAGRGTQYF. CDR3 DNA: TGCAGTGCTGGTAGAGGGACCCAGTACTTC.

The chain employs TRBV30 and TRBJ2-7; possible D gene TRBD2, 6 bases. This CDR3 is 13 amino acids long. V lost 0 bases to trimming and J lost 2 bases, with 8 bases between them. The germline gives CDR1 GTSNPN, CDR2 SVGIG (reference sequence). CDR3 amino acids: CAWSVGGTYEQYF. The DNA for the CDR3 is TGTGCCTGGAGTGTTGGAGGGACCTACGAGCAGTACTTC.